A selection of T cell receptor beta chains follows, all from one sample in a study of cytomegalovirus exposure and HLA in healthy donors. Only in-frame clones appear in the TCRdb table, and some are missing; sequencing was by immunoSEQ multiplex PCR. Of around 37,000 clones in the sample, 74% are singletons; the top ten hold roughly 6.3%. Specimen: PBMCs. These receptors were collected from a man aged 25 to 45 in good health and CMV-seronegative. Each CDR3 is given with its conserved first and last residue. Each record gives: J gene, V gene, clone size, D gene, CDR3 DNA, CDR3 protein. The D gene is left open where the match is weak. Only part of the rows carry a size: once, few, many, or a class if the clone is expanded.

J: TRBJ1-2
V: TRBV6-6
size: -
D: -
DNA: TGTGCCAGCAGAGAATCGAGTACGGGTTATGGCTACACCTTC
CDR3: CASRESSTGYGYTF

J: TRBJ2-3
V: TRBV7-8
size: -
D: -
DNA: TGTGCCAGCAGCGCCCCGACAGAAGATACGCAGTATTTT
CDR3: CASSAPTEDTQYF

J: TRBJ1-2
V: TRBV28
size: -
D: -
DNA: TGTGCCAGCAGTTTACGGGGCTATGGCTACACCTTC
CDR3: CASSLRGYGYTF

J: TRBJ2-5
V: TRBV4-2
size: -
D: TRBD2
DNA: TGTGCCAGCAGCCAAGACTACGAGGGAGGGGAGACCCAGTACTTC
CDR3: CASSQDYEGGETQYF

J: TRBJ1-1
V: TRBV6-4
size: few
D: -
DNA: TGTGCCAGCAGATTGGACAGCATGAACACTGAAGCTTTCTTT
CDR3: CASRLDSMNTEAFF

J: TRBJ1-4
V: TRBV5-6
size: few
D: -
DNA: TGTGCCAGCAGCTACCAGTCCCGGAGGGATGAAAAACTGTTTTTT
CDR3: CASSYQSRRDEKLFF

J: TRBJ1-1
V: TRBV19
size: -
D: -
DNA: TGTGCCAGTAGATGGGGGGTTAACACTGAAGCTTTCTTT
CDR3: CASRWGVNTEAFF

J: TRBJ1-5
V: TRBV15
size: once
D: -
DNA: TGTGCCACCAGCAGAGCAGGGAATAGCAATCAGCCCCAGCATTTT
CDR3: CATSRAGNSNQPQHF

J: TRBJ1-4
V: TRBV5-1
size: -
D: -
DNA: TGCGCCAGCAGGTCCGGGACACCTCATAATGAAAAACTGTTTTTT
CDR3: CASRSGTPHNEKLFF

J: TRBJ2-5
V: TRBV6-5
size: once
D: -
DNA: TGTGCCAGCAGTTACGCCAGGGGAGCAGGCGAGACCCAGTACTTC
CDR3: CASSYARGAGETQYF

J: TRBJ1-1
V: TRBV27
size: -
D: TRBD1
DNA: TGTGCCAGCAGTTTATCAGGGGGCCTAGACACTGAAGCTTTCTTT
CDR3: CASSLSGGLDTEAFF

J: TRBJ2-7
V: TRBV7-9
size: once
D: -
DNA: TGTGCCAGCAGCTTAGTAGGGGCCGACGAGCAGTACTTC
CDR3: CASSLVGADEQYF

J: TRBJ2-1
V: TRBV6-1
size: -
D: TRBD1
DNA: TGTGCCAGCAGTCGCTTGGACAGGAACAATGAGCAGTTCTTC
CDR3: CASSRLDRNNEQFF

J: TRBJ1-2
V: TRBV27
size: -
D: TRBD1
DNA: TGTGCCAGCAGTTTATCCGGGACAGGGGTCTATGGCTACACCTTC
CDR3: CASSLSGTGVYGYTF

J: TRBJ1-1
V: TRBV10-3
size: -
D: -
DNA: TGTGCCATCAGTGAGTCGGTCGGGACGGCGGGGGGGTACACTGAAGCTTTCTTT
CDR3: CAISESVGTAGGYTEAFF

J: TRBJ1-5
V: TRBV7-8
size: -
D: TRBD1
DNA: TGTGCCAGCAGCCAACCGACAGGGGAGGGCAATCAGCCCCAGCATTTT
CDR3: CASSQPTGEGNQPQHF

J: TRBJ2-7
V: TRBV6-1
size: once
D: -
DNA: TGTGCCAGCAGTGAAGACGGGAAAAGCTCCTACGAGCAGTACTTC
CDR3: CASSEDGKSSYEQYF

J: TRBJ2-1
V: TRBV2
size: -
D: -
DNA: TGTGCCAGCAGTCGGGATGTTGGGAATGAGCAGTTCTTC
CDR3: CASSRDVGNEQFF

J: TRBJ2-7
V: TRBV7-2
size: -
D: TRBD1
DNA: TGTGCCAGCAGCTTAGTGGGACAGGGGGGCTACGAGCAGTACTTC
CDR3: CASSLVGQGGYEQYF

J: TRBJ2-7
V: TRBV13
size: -
D: TRBD1
DNA: TGTGCCAGCAGATTACAGGGGCCCTCCTACGAGCAGTACTTC
CDR3: CASRLQGPSYEQYF

J: TRBJ1-5
V: TRBV2
size: -
D: -
DNA: TGTGCCAGCAGTGCCCGGAGACAGAGCAATCAGCCCCAGCATTTT
CDR3: CASSARRQSNQPQHF

J: TRBJ1-1
V: TRBV4-1
size: many
D: -
DNA: TGCGCCAGCAGCCAAGATCCGACGGGGAACACTGAAGCTTTCTTT
CDR3: CASSQDPTGNTEAFF

J: TRBJ2-5
V: TRBV28
size: -
D: TRBD1
DNA: TGTGCCAGCAGATACAGGGGGTCCCAAGAGACCCAGTACTTC
CDR3: CASRYRGSQETQYF

J: TRBJ1-2
V: TRBV7-8
size: -
D: TRBD1
DNA: TGTGCCAGCAGCTTACTGCCTGGACAGGAGTATGGCTACACCTTC
CDR3: CASSLLPGQEYGYTF

J: TRBJ2-7
V: TRBV19
size: once
D: TRBD1
DNA: TGTGCCAGTAGTATTACAGGGGGCTTGGTCGAGCAGTACTTC
CDR3: CASSITGGLVEQYF

J: TRBJ2-2
V: TRBV7-6
size: -
D: -
DNA: TGTGCCAGCAGCTCACAACTAGCCCCGGGGGGGGAGCTGTTTTTT
CDR3: CASSSQLAPGGELFF